A selection of T cell receptor beta chains follows, all from one sample in a study of shared clonotypes between healthy human individuals. Profiled with immunoSEQ multiplex PCR; TCRdb holds only in-frame clones, not every one. The profile shows about 980,000 clones, 70% to 85% of them singletons. Sequenced material: memory CD4+ T cells sorted from blood. These receptor sequences come from a young man in good health. The CDR3 runs from the conserved cysteine through the conserved F or W. D genes are given only for firm matches. Clone size is not always given. Where it is, it says once, few, many or a class for expanded clones.

>TRBJ1-1|.|.|TRBV28
TGTGCCACTACGACCGCCACTGAAGCTTTCTTT
CATTTATEAFF
>TRBJ2-5|.|.|TRBV7-2
TGTGCCAGCAGCTTGGGGGCTCGGGAGACCCAGTACTTC
CASSLGARETQYF
>TRBJ2-6|.|TRBD2|TRBV5-1
TGCGCCAGCAGCTTGGACGGCACTAGCGGCTCTGGGGCCAACGTCCTGACTTTC
CASSLDGTSGSGANVLTF
>TRBJ2-2|.|TRBD1|TRBV29-1
TGCAGCGTTGAAAACCGACAGGGGACCGGGGAGCTGTTTTTT
CSVENRQGTGELFF
>TRBJ2-6|.|.|TRBV5-5
TGTGCCAGCAGCTTGGGAGGTTCTGGGGCCAACGTCCTGACTTTC
CASSLGGSGANVLTF
>TRBJ2-7|.|TRBD2|TRBV7-8
TGTGCCAGCAGTTCCCCTCCAGCGGGGGTTTCCTCCGAGCAGTACTTC
CASSSPPAGVSSEQYF
>TRBJ2-1|once|.|TRBV6-6
TGTGCCAGCTCCTTCGGGGCGGGTACATACAATGAGCAGTTCTTC
CASSFGAGTYNEQFF
>TRBJ2-3|.|TRBD1|TRBV2
TGTGCCATCACAGGGGGCTGGAGCACAGATACGCAGTATTTT
CAITGGWSTDTQYF
>TRBJ1-1|.|TRBD1|TRBV5-5
TGTGCCAGCAGCTCTAAGGCGACAGGACAGGCGAACACTGAAGCTTTCTTT
CASSSKATGQANTEAFF
>TRBJ2-7|.|TRBD2|TRBV19
TGTGCCACCTCGCCGGGGGGTTTCTACGAGCAGTACTTC
CATSPGGFYEQYF
>TRBJ1-6|.|.|TRBV6-5
TGTGCCAGCAGTTACTCGAGGGGCTATAATTCACCCCTCCACTTT
CASSYSRGYNSPLHF
>TRBJ1-3|.|.|TRBV6-5
TGTGCCAGCAGTTCATACAGAGACTCTGGAAACACCATATATTTT
CASSSYRDSGNTIYF
>TRBJ1-4|.|.|TRBV18
TGTGCCAGCTCACCACCCAACAGAAACCTTTATGAAAAACTGTTTTTT
CASSPPNRNLYEKLFF
>TRBJ2-7|.|TRBD1|TRBV7-9
TGTGCCAGCAGCTCATGGACAGGGTCCTACGAGCAGTACTTC
CASSSWTGSYEQYF
>TRBJ1-4|.|.|TRBV10-2
TGCGCCAGCAGTTTTGGGGGAGAAAAACTGTTTTTT
CASSFGGEKLFF
>TRBJ2-7|.|.|TRBV27
TGTGCCAGCAGGAAGATCACAGGGACCTACGAGCAGTACTTC
CASRKITGTYEQYF
>TRBJ2-2|many|.|TRBV19
TGTGCCAGTAGTATTTGGGGCACCGGGGAGCTGTTTTTT
CASSIWGTGELFF
>TRBJ2-7|many|.|TRBV2
TGTGCCAGCAGTGAGTATTCTATCTACGAGCAGTACTTC
CASSEYSIYEQYF
>TRBJ1-1|.|TRBD1|TRBV19
TGTGCCAGTAGTAGGGGGACAGGAAGGGTGAACACTGAAGCTTTCTTT
CASSRGTGRVNTEAFF
>TRBJ1-3|few|.|TRBV30
TGTGCCTGGAGTGTATCCCCCAGGAGCCGGAACACCATATATTTT
CAWSVSPRSRNTIYF
>TRBJ1-1|.|.|TRBV7-2
TGTGCCAGCAGCTTAGGGGGACGGTTGAACACTGAAGCTTTCTTT
CASSLGGRLNTEAFF
>TRBJ1-4|.|.|TRBV5-6
TGTGCCAGCAGCTTCCGGGGTTCTAATGAAAAACTGTTTTTT
CASSFRGSNEKLFF
>TRBJ2-2|.|.|TRBV7-2
TGTGCCAGCAGCTTAGCGGGAGCTGGGTCCGGGGAGCTGTTTTTT
CASSLAGAGSGELFF
>TRBJ1-4|.|TRBD1|TRBV7-8
TGTGCCAGCAGCTCGGACAGGGCTTACGGCGAAAAACTGTTTTTT
CASSSDRAYGEKLFF
>TRBJ2-7|.|TRBD1|TRBV5-4
TGTGCCAGCAGTCGGGACAGGGGTTGGGCCTACGAGCAGTACTTC
CASSRDRGWAYEQYF
>TRBJ1-4|.|.|TRBV6-1
TGTGCCAGCAAACCGAACAGCGTAAATGAAAAACTGTTTTTT
CASKPNSVNEKLFF
>TRBJ2-6|.|.|TRBV30
TGTGCCTGGAAAACGGGGTCCGGGGCCAACGTCCTGACTTTC
CAWKTGSGANVLTF
>TRBJ2-1|few|.|TRBV5-6
TGTGCCAGCAGCTTGGGCTCCAGTTCCTACAATGAGCAGTTCTTC
CASSLGSSSYNEQFF
>TRBJ2-4|few|.|TRBV6-1
TGTGCCAGCAGTGAATCCCCGGGTTGGGTGGACTTC
CASSESPGWVDF
>TRBJ2-7|.|.|TRBV7-2
TGTGCCAGCAGCTTAGGGGGCGGGACGAGGGTCCACGAGCAGTACTTC
CASSLGGGTRVHEQYF
>TRBJ1-1|once|.|TRBV29-1
TGCAGCGCTTCTACGGGTATCACTGAAGCTTTCTTT
CSASTGITEAFF
>TRBJ1-6|.|.|TRBV2
TGTGCCAGCAGTGAGAGGTCGGGGGACAATTCACCCCTCCACTTT
CASSERSGDNSPLHF
>TRBJ2-5|.|TRBD2|TRBV7-2
TGTGCCAGCAGCTTAACTAGCGGGAGCCAAGAGACCCAGTACTTC
CASSLTSGSQETQYF
>TRBJ2-7|.|.|TRBV15
TGTGCCACCAGCAGAGATCAAGGGGTCTACGAGCAGTACTTC
CATSRDQGVYEQYF
>TRBJ2-3|.|TRBD2|TRBV7-2
TGTGCCAGCAGCGCCTGGACTAGCGGGAGTCCCTCTCACCGGTATTTT
CASSAWTSGSPSHRYF
>TRBJ1-1|.|TRBD1|TRBV19
TGTGCCAGTAGTATTTCGACAGGGTCCACTGAAGCTTTCTTT
CASSISTGSTEAFF
>TRBJ2-7|.|.|TRBV14
TGTGCCAGCAGCCAGGTGGGGGCAGGTGCCTACGAGCAGTACTTC
CASSQVGAGAYEQYF
>TRBJ1-6|.|.|TRBV11-2
TGTGCCAGCAGCTTAGGACGGACAGTAGGTTCACCCCTCCACTTT
CASSLGRTVGSPLHF
>TRBJ1-3|.|.|TRBV14
TGTGCCAGCAGCCCCGGGACCACAGGAAACACCATATATTTT
CASSPGTTGNTIYF
>TRBJ2-1|.|.|TRBV2
TGTGCCAGCAGTGGGACTACCCACGCCACTGGACAGTTCTTC
CASSGTTHATGQFF
>TRBJ1-2|few|.|TRBV19
TGTGCCAGTCGACAAGACTATGGCTACACCTTC
CASRQDYGYTF
>TRBJ2-3|few|.|TRBV30
TGTGCCTGGAGTGTAGGGCAGCCAGATACGCAGTATTTT
CAWSVGQPDTQYF
>TRBJ1-5|.|.|TRBV5-1
TGCGCCAGCAGCTTGACGGGGGACCCCAATCAGCCCCAGCATTTT
CASSLTGDPNQPQHF
>TRBJ1-5|.|TRBD1|TRBV5-1
TGCGCCAGCAGCTCACAGGGGGTTAAAGGTCAGCCCCAGCATTTT
CASSSQGVKGQPQHF
>TRBJ1-2|few|.|TRBV27
TGTGCCAGCAGTTTATCGGGGGAGTATGGCTACACCTTC
CASSLSGEYGYTF
>TRBJ2-3|.|.|TRBV12-5
TGTGCTAGTGGTTTGAAGGTAGATACGCAGTATTTT
CASGLKVDTQYF
>TRBJ1-2|.|TRBD1|TRBV5-1
TGCGCCAGCAGCCTAAAACCCTCGACAGGGGAAGGGTTTGGCTACACCTTC
CASSLKPSTGEGFGYTF
>TRBJ1-2|many|.|TRBV27
TGTGCCAGCAGTTTAGTCGGGGTCTCGGATGGCTACACCTTC
CASSLVGVSDGYTF
>TRBJ2-5|once|TRBD1|TRBV15
TGTGCCAGCTCCAGCGGGGACAGGGGAGGGCAAGAGACCCAGTACTTC
CASSSGDRGGQETQYF
>TRBJ2-3|.|TRBD2|TRBV5-1
TGCGCCAGCAGCTTGGAGCAGCTAGCGGGATCGGTGCTGGCGCAGTATTTT
CASSLEQLAGSVLAQYF
>TRBJ1-4|.|.|TRBV28
TGTGCCAGCAGTTCCCCAGGGGACCCATCAACTAATGAAAAACTGTTTTTT
CASSSPGDPSTNEKLFF